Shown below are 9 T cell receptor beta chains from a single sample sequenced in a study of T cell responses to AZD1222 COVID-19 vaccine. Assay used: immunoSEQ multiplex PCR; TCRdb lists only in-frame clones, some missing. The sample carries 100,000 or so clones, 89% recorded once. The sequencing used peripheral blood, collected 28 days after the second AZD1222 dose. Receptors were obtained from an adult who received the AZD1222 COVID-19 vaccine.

The CDR3, as DNA: TGTGCCAGCAACTTCCAAAGGTTAGCGTCCTACGAGCAGTACTTC. As protein: CASNFQRLASYEQYF. The V gene is TRBV28, the J gene TRBJ2-7, with D tentatively TRBD2 (5 bases). There are 15 residues in the CDR3. Germline V gives CDR1 MDHEN, CDR2 SYDVKM. V gave up 7 bases and J gave up 1 base, with 17 bases separating them.

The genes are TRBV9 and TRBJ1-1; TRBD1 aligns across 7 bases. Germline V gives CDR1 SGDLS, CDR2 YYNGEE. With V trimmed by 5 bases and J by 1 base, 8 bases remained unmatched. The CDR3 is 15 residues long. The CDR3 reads CASRETGTENTEAFF. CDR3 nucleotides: TGTGCCAGCAGGGAGACCGGGACAGAGAACACTGAAGCTTTCTTT.

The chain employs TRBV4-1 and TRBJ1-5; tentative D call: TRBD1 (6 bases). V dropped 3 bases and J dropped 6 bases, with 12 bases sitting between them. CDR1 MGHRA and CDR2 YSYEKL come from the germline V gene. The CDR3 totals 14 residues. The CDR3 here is CASSQATGIQPQHF. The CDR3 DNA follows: TGCGCCAGCAGCCAGGCAACAGGGATTCAGCCCCAGCATTTT.

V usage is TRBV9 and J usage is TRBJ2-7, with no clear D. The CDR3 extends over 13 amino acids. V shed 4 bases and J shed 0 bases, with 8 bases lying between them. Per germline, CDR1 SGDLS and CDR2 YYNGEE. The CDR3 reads CASSPTSSYEQYF. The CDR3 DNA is TGTGCCAGCAGCCCCACCTCCTCCTACGAGCAGTACTTC.

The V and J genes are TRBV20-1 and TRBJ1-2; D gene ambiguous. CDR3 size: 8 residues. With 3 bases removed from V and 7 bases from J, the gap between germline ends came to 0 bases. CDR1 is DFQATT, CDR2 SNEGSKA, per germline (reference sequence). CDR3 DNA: TGCAGTGCTAGTGGCTACACCTTC. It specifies CSASGYTF.

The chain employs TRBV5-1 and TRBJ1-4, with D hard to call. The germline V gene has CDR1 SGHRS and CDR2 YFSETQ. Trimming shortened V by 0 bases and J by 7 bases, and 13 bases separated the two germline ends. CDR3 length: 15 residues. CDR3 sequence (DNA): TGCGCCAGCAGCTTGGGCGGGATTCGGAGTGAAAAACTGTTTTTT. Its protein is CASSLGGIRSEKLFF.

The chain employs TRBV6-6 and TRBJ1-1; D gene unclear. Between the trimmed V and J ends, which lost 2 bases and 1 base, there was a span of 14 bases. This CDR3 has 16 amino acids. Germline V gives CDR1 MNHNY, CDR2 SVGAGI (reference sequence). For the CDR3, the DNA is TGTGCCAGCAGTTACCTATCCGCACAGCCGAACACTGAAGCTTTCTTT. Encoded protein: CASSYLSAQPNTEAFF.

CDR3 in amino acids: CASGGGWDFNNEQFF. In DNA, the CDR3 is TGTGCCAGCGGCGGGGGGTGGGACTTTAACAATGAGCAGTTCTTC. V usage is TRBV5-4 and J usage is TRBJ2-1, with 8 nucleotides matching TRBD2. J lost 5 bases, V lost 7 bases, and 11 bases had no gene match. Germline CDR1 reads SGHNT; CDR2 reads YYREEE (reference sequence). The CDR3 runs to 15 residues.

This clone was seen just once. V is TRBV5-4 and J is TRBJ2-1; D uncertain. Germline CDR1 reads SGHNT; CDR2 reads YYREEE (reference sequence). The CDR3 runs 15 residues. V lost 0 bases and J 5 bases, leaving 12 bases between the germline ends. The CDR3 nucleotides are TGTGCCAGCAGCTTGGCTGGGCAGCTGAACAATGAGCAGTTCTTC. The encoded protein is CASSLAGQLNNEQFF.